A selection of T cell receptor beta chains follows, all from one sample in a study of technical replicates of blood from a handful of donors. TCRdb keeps only in-frame clones here, not all; method: immunoSEQ multiplex PCR. The table records roughly 13,000 clones, approximately 95% of them present only once. Sample: PBMCs. These receptors were taken from a human donor in good health. Each CDR3 is given with its conserved first and last residue. D genes are given only for firm matches. Where a row states a size, it is once, few, many or the class of an expanded clone; other rows omit it.

CDR3 protein: CASSYGTNSGNTIYF; CDR3 DNA: TGTGCCAGCAGTTACGGGACAAACTCTGGAAACACCATATATTTT; D gene: NA; V gene: TRBV6-5; clone size: NA; J gene: TRBJ1-3; CDR3 length: 15
CDR3 protein: CAWDTGGAVGYTF; CDR3 DNA: TGTGCCTGGGATACAGGGGGCGCGGTTGGCTACACCTTC; D gene: TRBD1; V gene: TRBV30; clone size: NA; J gene: TRBJ1-2; CDR3 length: 13
CDR3 protein: CAISESLAGGSSYEQYF; CDR3 DNA: TGTGCCATCAGTGAGTCTCTAGCGGGAGGGAGCTCCTACGAGCAGTACTTC; D gene: TRBD2; V gene: TRBV10-3; clone size: NA; J gene: TRBJ2-7; CDR3 length: 17
CDR3 protein: CAIRGLAGGTRAGELFF; CDR3 DNA: TGTGCCATCAGGGGACTAGCGGGAGGAACCCGCGCCGGGGAGCTGTTTTTT; D gene: TRBD2; V gene: TRBV10-3; clone size: NA; J gene: TRBJ2-2; CDR3 length: 17
CDR3 protein: CSVEKRGLGYTF; CDR3 DNA: TGCAGCGTTGAGAAACGGGGATTGGGCTACACCTTC; D gene: NA; V gene: TRBV29-1; clone size: NA; J gene: TRBJ1-2; CDR3 length: 12
CDR3 protein: CASSPNRGQAGNTIYF; CDR3 DNA: TGTGCCAGCTCACCTAACAGGGGGCAGGCTGGAAACACCATATATTTT; D gene: TRBD1; V gene: TRBV18; clone size: NA; J gene: TRBJ1-3; CDR3 length: 16
CDR3 protein: CASSQQVDTEAFF; CDR3 DNA: TGCGCCAGCAGCCAGCAGGTGGACACTGAAGCTTTCTTT; D gene: NA; V gene: TRBV4-1; clone size: NA; J gene: TRBJ1-1; CDR3 length: 13
CDR3 protein: CASSEVPLGLAGGQETQYF; CDR3 DNA: TGTGCCAGCAGTGAAGTCCCCCTGGGACTAGCGGGGGGGCAAGAGACCCAGTACTTC; D gene: TRBD2; V gene: TRBV6-1; clone size: NA; J gene: TRBJ2-5; CDR3 length: 19
CDR3 protein: CASSATSGSTDTQYF; CDR3 DNA: TGTGCCAGCAGTGCGACTAGCGGAAGCACAGATACGCAGTATTTT; D gene: TRBD2; V gene: TRBV6-4; clone size: NA; J gene: TRBJ2-3; CDR3 length: 15
CDR3 protein: CASSSGTTNEKLFF; CDR3 DNA: TGTGCCAGCAGTTCGGGGACAACTAATGAAAAACTGTTTTTT; D gene: NA; V gene: TRBV25-1; clone size: NA; J gene: TRBJ1-4; CDR3 length: 14
CDR3 protein: CASSHLDRGLNNEQFF; CDR3 DNA: TGTGCCAGCAGCCACCTCGACAGGGGGCTCAACAATGAGCAGTTCTTC; D gene: TRBD1; V gene: TRBV4-2; clone size: NA; J gene: TRBJ2-1; CDR3 length: 16
CDR3 protein: CASSLGGRAYNEQFF; CDR3 DNA: TGTGCCAGCAGCTTAGGCGGGAGGGCCTACAATGAGCAGTTCTTC; D gene: TRBD2; V gene: TRBV7-9; clone size: NA; J gene: TRBJ2-1; CDR3 length: 15
CDR3 protein: CAWSSGESREQYF; CDR3 DNA: TGTGCCTGGAGCTCTGGTGAGTCCCGGGAGCAGTACTTC; D gene: NA; V gene: TRBV30; clone size: once; J gene: TRBJ2-7; CDR3 length: 13
CDR3 protein: CASSLDSSYNEQFF; CDR3 DNA: TGTGCCAGCAGTCTGGACAGCTCCTACAATGAGCAGTTCTTC; D gene: NA; V gene: TRBV6-6; clone size: NA; J gene: TRBJ2-1; CDR3 length: 14
CDR3 protein: CASSERGGSDGYTF; CDR3 DNA: TGTGCCAGCAGTGAAAGGGGGGGATCCGATGGCTACACCTTC; D gene: NA; V gene: TRBV6-1; clone size: NA; J gene: TRBJ1-2; CDR3 length: 14
CDR3 protein: CASGPATGGDYGYTF; CDR3 DNA: TGTGCCAGCGGACCCGCGACAGGGGGAGACTATGGCTACACCTTC; D gene: TRBD1; V gene: TRBV27; clone size: NA; J gene: TRBJ1-2; CDR3 length: 15
CDR3 protein: CASSHITGELFF; CDR3 DNA: TGTGCCAGCTCACACATCACCGGGGAGCTGTTTTTT; D gene: NA; V gene: TRBV18; clone size: once; J gene: TRBJ2-2; CDR3 length: 12
CDR3 protein: CASRETAGGGYGYTF; CDR3 DNA: TGTGCCAGTAGGGAGACGGCAGGGGGCGGTTATGGCTACACCTTC; D gene: TRBD1; V gene: TRBV19; clone size: NA; J gene: TRBJ1-2; CDR3 length: 15
CDR3 protein: CASSLRLGSYEQYF; CDR3 DNA: TGTGCCAGCAGTTTACGGCTAGGTAGCTACGAGCAGTACTTC; D gene: NA; V gene: TRBV27; clone size: NA; J gene: TRBJ2-7; CDR3 length: 14
CDR3 protein: CASSGGLAGTDTQYF; CDR3 DNA: TGTGCCTCCTCGGGGGGACTAGCGGGCACAGATACGCAGTATTTT; D gene: TRBD2; V gene: TRBV7-9; clone size: NA; J gene: TRBJ2-3; CDR3 length: 15
CDR3 protein: CASTPLQGYTEAFF; CDR3 DNA: TGTGCCAGTACTCCCTTACAGGGTTACACTGAAGCTTTCTTT; D gene: NA; V gene: TRBV19; clone size: NA; J gene: TRBJ1-1; CDR3 length: 14
CDR3 protein: CASSSLQGITDTQYF; CDR3 DNA: TGTGCCAGCAGTTCACTACAGGGGATCACAGATACGCAGTATTTT; D gene: TRBD1; V gene: TRBV27; clone size: once; J gene: TRBJ2-3; CDR3 length: 15
CDR3 protein: CASRTGTGLYNEQFF; CDR3 DNA: TGTGCCAGCAGAACCGGGACAGGGCTTTACAATGAGCAGTTCTTC; D gene: TRBD1; V gene: TRBV5-4; clone size: NA; J gene: TRBJ2-1; CDR3 length: 15
CDR3 protein: CASSERGAYNEQFF; CDR3 DNA: TGCGCCAGCAGTGAGCGCGGAGCTTACAATGAGCAGTTCTTC; D gene: NA; V gene: TRBV10-1; clone size: NA; J gene: TRBJ2-1; CDR3 length: 14
CDR3 protein: CASSVGSGNLNEQFF; CDR3 DNA: TGTGCCAGCAGCGTGGGGAGCGGAAACCTCAATGAGCAGTTCTTC; D gene: NA; V gene: TRBV7-9; clone size: NA; J gene: TRBJ2-1; CDR3 length: 15
CDR3 protein: CAWSADINQPQHF; CDR3 DNA: TGTGCCTGGAGTGCAGACATCAATCAGCCCCAGCATTTT; D gene: NA; V gene: TRBV30; clone size: NA; J gene: TRBJ1-5; CDR3 length: 13
CDR3 protein: CASSALAGGGEQFF; CDR3 DNA: TGTGCCAGCAGTGCCCTAGCGGGAGGTGGGGAGCAGTTCTTC; D gene: TRBD2; V gene: TRBV6-5; clone size: NA; J gene: TRBJ2-1; CDR3 length: 14
CDR3 protein: CASSQGGLAVREQYF; CDR3 DNA: TGTGCCAGCAGCCAAGGGGGACTAGCCGTCCGGGAGCAGTACTTC; D gene: TRBD2; V gene: TRBV4-2; clone size: once; J gene: TRBJ2-7; CDR3 length: 15
CDR3 protein: CASSPERGLTDTQYF; CDR3 DNA: TGTGCCAGCTCACCAGAGCGCGGACTCACAGATACGCAGTATTTT; D gene: NA; V gene: TRBV18; clone size: once; J gene: TRBJ2-3; CDR3 length: 15
CDR3 protein: CASSGLRVWENTEAFF; CDR3 DNA: TGTGCCAGCAGTGGACTGCGGGTCTGGGAGAACACTGAAGCTTTCTTT; D gene: NA; V gene: TRBV6-1; clone size: NA; J gene: TRBJ1-1; CDR3 length: 16
CDR3 protein: CASRHGGTVDEQYF; CDR3 DNA: TGTGCCAGCAGGCACGGAGGGACAGTAGACGAGCAGTACTTC; D gene: NA; V gene: TRBV27; clone size: NA; J gene: TRBJ2-7; CDR3 length: 14
CDR3 protein: CASSISTSGNRYEQYF; CDR3 DNA: TGTGCCAGCAGCATATCCACTAGCGGGAACCGCTACGAGCAGTACTTC; D gene: TRBD2; V gene: TRBV13; clone size: NA; J gene: TRBJ2-7; CDR3 length: 16
CDR3 protein: CAWERGSSYNEQFF; CDR3 DNA: TGTGCCTGGGAACGCGGGAGCTCCTACAATGAGCAGTTCTTC; D gene: TRBD2; V gene: TRBV30; clone size: NA; J gene: TRBJ2-1; CDR3 length: 14
CDR3 protein: CASSRTGEGSGNTIYF; CDR3 DNA: TGTGCCAGCTCACGGACAGGGGAAGGCTCTGGAAACACCATATATTTT; D gene: TRBD1; V gene: TRBV18; clone size: NA; J gene: TRBJ1-3; CDR3 length: 16
CDR3 protein: CASSLSTSGTDTQYF; CDR3 DNA: TGCGCCAGCAGCTTGTCAACTAGCGGGACAGATACGCAGTATTTT; D gene: TRBD2; V gene: TRBV5-1; clone size: NA; J gene: TRBJ2-3; CDR3 length: 15
CDR3 protein: CASSQASGTNTGELFF; CDR3 DNA: TGTGCCAGCAGCCAAGCTAGCGGGACGAACACCGGGGAGCTGTTTTTT; D gene: TRBD2; V gene: TRBV4-2; clone size: few; J gene: TRBJ2-2; CDR3 length: 16
CDR3 protein: CASSYIADSQETQYF; CDR3 DNA: TGTGCCAGCAGCTATATAGCGGATTCCCAAGAGACCCAGTACTTC; D gene: NA; V gene: TRBV7-9; clone size: NA; J gene: TRBJ2-5; CDR3 length: 15
CDR3 protein: CASSLQTGTGANVLTF; CDR3 DNA: TGCGCCAGCAGCTTGCAAACAGGGACTGGGGCCAACGTCCTGACTTTC; D gene: NA; V gene: TRBV5-1; clone size: NA; J gene: TRBJ2-6; CDR3 length: 16
CDR3 protein: CASSRTSGRGGDNEQFF; CDR3 DNA: TGTGCCAGCAGCCGGACTAGCGGGAGGGGGGGGGACAATGAGCAGTTCTTC; D gene: TRBD2; V gene: TRBV6-4; clone size: NA; J gene: TRBJ2-1; CDR3 length: 17
CDR3 protein: CASSPLGGSTYEQYF; CDR3 DNA: TGTGCCAGCAGCCCTCTTGGGGGGTCGACCTACGAGCAGTACTTC; D gene: NA; V gene: TRBV7-9; clone size: NA; J gene: TRBJ2-7; CDR3 length: 15
CDR3 protein: CASSNDPSELFF; CDR3 DNA: TGTGCCAGCAGCAATGATCCGTCGGAACTGTTTTTT; D gene: NA; V gene: TRBV7-9; clone size: NA; J gene: TRBJ1-4; CDR3 length: 12
CDR3 protein: CASSLGPTGTYNEQFF; CDR3 DNA: TGTGCCAGCAGCTTAGGTCCAACGGGAACCTACAATGAGCAGTTCTTC; D gene: NA; V gene: TRBV11-2; clone size: NA; J gene: TRBJ2-1; CDR3 length: 16
CDR3 protein: CASSFHTNYGYTF; CDR3 DNA: TGTGCCAGCAGCTTTCACACCAACTATGGCTACACCTTC; D gene: NA; V gene: TRBV11-2; clone size: NA; J gene: TRBJ1-2; CDR3 length: 13
CDR3 protein: CASSELGTSGYTGELFF; CDR3 DNA: TGTGCCAGCAGTGAACTGGGGACTAGCGGCTACACCGGGGAGCTGTTTTTT; D gene: TRBD2; V gene: TRBV2; clone size: NA; J gene: TRBJ2-2; CDR3 length: 17
CDR3 protein: CASSLFRGIYEQYF; CDR3 DNA: TGTGCCAGCAGTTTATTCAGGGGGATCTACGAGCAGTACTTC; D gene: TRBD1; V gene: TRBV27; clone size: NA; J gene: TRBJ2-7; CDR3 length: 14
CDR3 protein: CASSLIGGFTDTQYF; CDR3 DNA: TGTGCCAGCAGCTTAATCGGCGGGTTCACAGATACGCAGTATTTT; D gene: NA; V gene: TRBV7-9; clone size: NA; J gene: TRBJ2-3; CDR3 length: 15
CDR3 protein: CASSLPGLNTEAFF; CDR3 DNA: TGTGCCAGCAGCTTACCAGGGTTGAACACTGAAGCTTTCTTT; D gene: NA; V gene: TRBV7-6; clone size: NA; J gene: TRBJ1-1; CDR3 length: 14
CDR3 protein: CASALGQHQETQYF; CDR3 DNA: TGTGCTAGTGCCCTGGGACAGCACCAAGAGACCCAGTACTTC; D gene: TRBD1; V gene: TRBV12-5; clone size: NA; J gene: TRBJ2-5; CDR3 length: 14
CDR3 protein: CASSLGTSGADTQYF; CDR3 DNA: TGTGCCAGCAGCTTAGGAACTAGCGGAGCAGATACGCAGTATTTT; D gene: TRBD2; V gene: TRBV7-2; clone size: NA; J gene: TRBJ2-3; CDR3 length: 15
CDR3 protein: CASSSAGGYNEQFF; CDR3 DNA: TGCGCCAGCAGCTCGGCTGGAGGGTACAATGAGCAGTTCTTC; D gene: NA; V gene: TRBV5-1; clone size: NA; J gene: TRBJ2-1; CDR3 length: 14
CDR3 protein: CASGPQGNTGELFF; CDR3 DNA: TGTGCCAGCGGCCCACAGGGGAACACCGGGGAGCTGTTTTTT; D gene: NA; V gene: TRBV7-2; clone size: NA; J gene: TRBJ2-2; CDR3 length: 14
CDR3 protein: CASSLSERASEQYF; CDR3 DNA: TGTGCCAGCAGTCTATCTGAGAGGGCTAGCGAGCAGTACTTC; D gene: NA; V gene: TRBV6-5; clone size: NA; J gene: TRBJ2-7; CDR3 length: 14